This T cell receptor (beta chain) was sequenced in a study of blood T cell repertoires in COVID-19. Study background: PBMCs, B-cell-depleted T cells, or T cells were the source of the cDNA or gDNA that made up the material.

Sequenced by immunoSEQ multiplex PCR; TCRdb stores in-frame clones only, minus some. The table lists fewer than 350,000 clones, 85% of them singletons. Living in 24 US areas, the participants were between roughly 18 and 89 years of age. The CDR3 is 19 residues long. CDR1 and CDR2 from the germline V gene are MNHEY and SVGEGT. The germline V and J ends were trimmed by 5 bases and 0 bases, with 22 bases remaining between them. The V gene is TRBV6-2 or TRBV6-3, the J gene TRBJ2-2; D perhaps matches TRBD2 (5 bases). The specimen was PBMCs or T cells enriched from blood (not recorded which). This TCR was recovered from a woman in her 30s who had been exposed to COVID-19. CDR3 DNA sequence: TGTGCCAGCAGTCTTAGATTAGGTATCGGGGTCCCGAACACCGGGGAGCTGTTTTTT. Translating gives CASSLRLGIGVPNTGELFF.